This TCR beta chain originates from a study of blood T cell repertoires in COVID-19. Study background: Acute and convalescent COVID-19 specimens originated in the United States, Italy and Spain. Sample material is recorded as cDNA or gDNA derived from T cells, B-cell-depleted T cells, or PBMCs.

This clone was recorded a few times. The V gene's germline CDR1 is SGHRS and CDR2 YFSETQ. The CDR3 contains 11 residues. Trimming stripped 0 bases from V and 7 bases from J, with 4 bases between. Measured with immunoSEQ multiplex PCR; TCRdb has only the in-frame clones, and not every one. Altogether over 45,000 clones are present, 81% being singletons, with the ten largest covering 25% to 30%. The V and J genes are TRBV5-1 and TRBJ1-1; D remains ambiguous. The origin of this receptor is a woman older than 75 with active or convalescent COVID-19. The material sequenced was peripheral blood. The CDR3 nucleotides are TGCGCCAGCAGCTTGGGGCTTGAAGCTTTCTTT. Translated, it gives CASSLGLEAFF.